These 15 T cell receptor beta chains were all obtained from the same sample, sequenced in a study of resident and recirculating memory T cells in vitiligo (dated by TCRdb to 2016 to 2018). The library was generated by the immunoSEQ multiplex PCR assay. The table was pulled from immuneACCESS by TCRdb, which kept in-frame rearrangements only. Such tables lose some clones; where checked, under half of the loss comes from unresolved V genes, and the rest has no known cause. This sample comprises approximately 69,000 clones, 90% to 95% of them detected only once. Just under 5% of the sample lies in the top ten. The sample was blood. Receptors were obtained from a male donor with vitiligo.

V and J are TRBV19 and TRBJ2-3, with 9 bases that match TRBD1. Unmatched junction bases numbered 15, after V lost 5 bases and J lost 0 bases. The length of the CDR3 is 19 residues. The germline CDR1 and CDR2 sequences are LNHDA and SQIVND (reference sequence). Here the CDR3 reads CASSQPGQGIPFSTDTQYF. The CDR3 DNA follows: TGTGCCAGTAGTCAACCGGGACAGGGAATCCCATTTAGCACAGATACGCAGTATTTT.

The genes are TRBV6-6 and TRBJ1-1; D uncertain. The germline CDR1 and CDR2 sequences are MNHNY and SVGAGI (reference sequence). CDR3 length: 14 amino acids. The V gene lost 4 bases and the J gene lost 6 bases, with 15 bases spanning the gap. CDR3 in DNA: TGTGCCAGCAGTTTAGAGGGTGGGAAAGCTGAAGCTTTCTTT. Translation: CASSLEGGKAEAFF.

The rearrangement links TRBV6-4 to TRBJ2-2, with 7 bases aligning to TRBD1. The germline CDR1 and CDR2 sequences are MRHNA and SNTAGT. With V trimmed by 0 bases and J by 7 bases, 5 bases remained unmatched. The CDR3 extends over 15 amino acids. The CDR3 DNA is TGTGCCAGCAGTGACTCACAGGGGCGGAGCGGGGAGCTGTTTTTT. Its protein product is CASSDSQGRSGELFF.

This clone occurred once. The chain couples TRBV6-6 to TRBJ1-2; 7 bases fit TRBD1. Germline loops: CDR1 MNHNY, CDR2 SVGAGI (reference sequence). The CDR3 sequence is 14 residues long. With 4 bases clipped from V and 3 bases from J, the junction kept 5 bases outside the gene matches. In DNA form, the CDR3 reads TGTGCCAGCAGTTCCCACGACAGGGACTATGGCTACACCTTC. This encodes CASSSHDRDYGYTF.

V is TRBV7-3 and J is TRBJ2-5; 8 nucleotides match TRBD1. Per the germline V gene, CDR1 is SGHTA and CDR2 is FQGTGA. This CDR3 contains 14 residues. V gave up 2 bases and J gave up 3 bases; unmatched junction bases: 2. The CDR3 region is CASSLLGQEETQYF. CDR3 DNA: TGTGCCAGCAGCTTACTGGGACAGGAAGAGACCCAGTACTTC.

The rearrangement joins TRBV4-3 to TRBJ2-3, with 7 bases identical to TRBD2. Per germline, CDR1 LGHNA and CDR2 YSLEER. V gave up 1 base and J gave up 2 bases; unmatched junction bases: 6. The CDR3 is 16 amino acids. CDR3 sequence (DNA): TGCGCCAGCAGCCAAGTTGGGGGGGGAAACACAGATACGCAGTATTTT. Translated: CASSQVGGGNTDTQYF.

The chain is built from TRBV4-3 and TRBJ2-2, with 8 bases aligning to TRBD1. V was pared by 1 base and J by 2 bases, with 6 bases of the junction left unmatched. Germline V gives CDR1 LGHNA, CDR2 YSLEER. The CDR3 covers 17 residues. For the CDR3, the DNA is TGCGCCAGCAGCCAAGTTGTCGGACAGGGCAACACCGGGGAGCTGTTTTTT. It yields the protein CASSQVVGQGNTGELFF.

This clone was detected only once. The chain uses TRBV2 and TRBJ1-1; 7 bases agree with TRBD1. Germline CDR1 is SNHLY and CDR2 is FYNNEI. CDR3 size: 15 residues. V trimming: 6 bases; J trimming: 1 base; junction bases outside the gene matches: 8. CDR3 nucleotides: TGTGCCAGCAGGACCGACAGGGTTGGGAACACTGAAGCTTTCTTT. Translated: CASRTDRVGNTEAFF.

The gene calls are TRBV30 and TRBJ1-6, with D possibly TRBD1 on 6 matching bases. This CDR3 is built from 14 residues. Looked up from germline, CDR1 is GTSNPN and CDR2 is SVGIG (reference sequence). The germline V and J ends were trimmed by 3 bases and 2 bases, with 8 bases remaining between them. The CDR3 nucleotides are TGTGCCTGGAGACAGGGAACCTATAATTCACCCCTCCACTTT. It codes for CAWRQGTYNSPLHF.

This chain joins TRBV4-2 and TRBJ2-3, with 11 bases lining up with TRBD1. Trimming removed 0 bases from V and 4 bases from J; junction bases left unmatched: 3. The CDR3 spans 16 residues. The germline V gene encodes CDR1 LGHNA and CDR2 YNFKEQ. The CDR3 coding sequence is TGTGCCAGCAGCCAAGAGCCGGGACAGGGGGCAGATACGCAGTATTTT. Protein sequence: CASSQEPGQGADTQYF.

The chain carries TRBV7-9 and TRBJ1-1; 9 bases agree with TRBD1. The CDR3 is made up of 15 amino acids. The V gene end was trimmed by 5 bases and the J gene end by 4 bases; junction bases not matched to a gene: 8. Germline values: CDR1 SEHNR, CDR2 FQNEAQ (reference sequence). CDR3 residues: CASSHRQGGVTEAFF. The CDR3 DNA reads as TGTGCCAGCAGCCACCGACAGGGGGGGGTCACTGAAGCTTTCTTT.

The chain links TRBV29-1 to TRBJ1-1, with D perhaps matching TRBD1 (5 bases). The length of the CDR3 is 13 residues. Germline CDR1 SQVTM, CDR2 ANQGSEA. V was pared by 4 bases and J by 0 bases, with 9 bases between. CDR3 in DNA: TGCAGCGTTGCGGGACTCCTGAACACTGAAGCTTTCTTT. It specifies CSVAGLLNTEAFF.

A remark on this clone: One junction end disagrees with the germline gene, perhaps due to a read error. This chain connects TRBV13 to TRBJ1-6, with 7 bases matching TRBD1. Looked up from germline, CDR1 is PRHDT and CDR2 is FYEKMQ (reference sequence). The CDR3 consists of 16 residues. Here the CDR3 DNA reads TGTACCAGCAGCTCGACAGGGAGCTCCTATAATTCACCCCTCCACTTT. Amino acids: CTSSSTGSSYNSPLHF.

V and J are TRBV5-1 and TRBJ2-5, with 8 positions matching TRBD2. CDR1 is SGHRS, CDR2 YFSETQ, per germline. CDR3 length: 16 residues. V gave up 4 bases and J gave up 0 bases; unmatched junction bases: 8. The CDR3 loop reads CASSPTSGGDQETQYF. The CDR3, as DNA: TGCGCCAGCAGCCCAACTTCCGGGGGGGACCAAGAGACCCAGTACTTC.

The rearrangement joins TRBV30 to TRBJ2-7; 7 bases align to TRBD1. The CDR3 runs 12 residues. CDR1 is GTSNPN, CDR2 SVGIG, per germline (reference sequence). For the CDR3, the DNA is TGTGCAGTAAGAGGACAGGTCTACGAGCAGTACTTC. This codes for CAVRGQVYEQYF.